This T cell receptor (beta chain) was sequenced in a study of cytomegalovirus exposure and HLA in healthy donors. Whole-study context: Approximately 81% of 300 to 450 genotyped donors fell in the Caucasian-associated ancestry cluster. Points from the study as a whole: TCR beta chains associated with HLA were, in a later analysis, more clonally expanded than equally common others. It was around 160 TCR beta chains that were listed as cytomegalovirus-associated. Sequencing depth across donors, presence/absence analyses assumed, was roughly uniform.

The PCR ran on 60 Vbeta and 13 Jbeta primers. TCRdb's copy holds only in-frame clones and misses some; the assay was immunoSEQ multiplex PCR. There are 90,000 to 150,000 clones in the sample; 80% to 85% occur only once, and 2.2% lies in the top ten. Germline CDR1 SGHDN, CDR2 FVKESK. V was trimmed by 0 bases and J by 11 bases, leaving 11 bases between them. The CDR3 spans 14 residues. A note on this clone: The antigen remains undetermined.

The sequenced material came from PBMCs. The chain combines TRBV14 with TRBJ1-6; D is undetermined. The clonotype comes from a woman between 40 and 50 years old in good health and CMV-seronegative. The CDR3 sequence is CASSQDRGRAPLHF. Here the CDR3 DNA reads TGTGCCAGCAGCCAAGACCGCGGGCGCGCACCCCTCCACTTT.